The 6 T cell receptor beta chains below all came from one sample that was sequenced in a study of cytomegalovirus exposure and HLA in healthy donors. Researchers ran the PCR with 60 Vbeta and 13 Jbeta primers. Sequencing used immunoSEQ multiplex PCR; TCRdb keeps in-frame clones, though not all of them. The sample yields 140,000 to 150,000 clones, roughly 9.7% seen once. Input material: PBMCs. Every receptor here comes from a man aged 50-60 years in good health and CMV-seronegative.

The V and J genes are TRBV7-6 and TRBJ2-1; 7 bases are a match to TRBD1. CDR1 is SGHVS and CDR2 is FNYEAQ in the germline V gene. The CDR3 totals 16 residues. V dropped 4 bases and J dropped 8; count of bases not matched to a gene: 14. The CDR3 DNA is TGTGCCAGCAGCTCCCGGGCTCCGGGACAGAACCATGAGCAGTTCTTC. This translates into CASSSRAPGQNHEQFF.

This clone showed up just a few times. The V and J genes are TRBV6-1 and TRBJ2-3, with 11 bases aligning to TRBD1. The V segment lost 5 bases and the J segment 4 bases; nucleotides outside the gene matches: 5. The CDR3 is 15 residues long. CDR1 is MNHNS, CDR2 SASEGT, per germline. CDR3 sequence reads: CASSSDRGQADTQYF. The CDR3 DNA reads TGTGCCAGCAGTTCGGACAGGGGGCAGGCAGATACGCAGTATTTT.

The gene calls are TRBV7-2 and TRBJ1-6, with a weak D call TRBD1 (5 bases). CDR1 and CDR2 from the germline V gene are SGHTA and FQGNSA. The CDR3 loop spans 16 amino acids. V was trimmed by 4 bases and J by 8 bases, leaving 18 bases between them. The CDR3 DNA is TGTGCCAGCAGCTCGAATACGGGACTTGTATATTCACCCCTCCACTTT. Its translation is CASSSNTGLVYSPLHF.

This clone has just a few counts. The chain carries TRBV6-5 and TRBJ1-3; 7 bases are shared with TRBD1. Trimming removed 5 bases from V and 2 bases from J; junction bases left unmatched: 6. This CDR3 spans 15 amino acids. CDR1 and CDR2 (germline): MNHEY, SVGAGI. The CDR3 DNA sequence: TGTGCCAGCAGTCCGGGCGGGACAGCTGGAAACACCATATATTTT. This encodes CASSPGGTAGNTIYF.

The chain is built from TRBV7-2 and TRBJ1-5; D uncertain. Trimming removed 4 bases at V and 4 bases at J, with 5 bases between. The CDR3 runs 12 residues. Germline CDR1 SGHTA, CDR2 FQGNSA. Here the CDR3 reads CASSSVNQPQHF. The CDR3 nucleotides are TGTGCCAGCAGCTCCGTGAATCAGCCCCAGCATTTT.

The chain has TRBV2 and TRBJ1-1, with a tentative D call TRBD1 (5 bases). This CDR3 is 14 amino acids long. Trimming removed 7 bases at V and 4 bases at J, with 16 bases between. Germline values: CDR1 SNHLY, CDR2 FYNNEI. CDR3 coding DNA: TGTGCCAGCACCGGACATGCCGGGAGCACTGAAGCTTTCTTT. Protein: CASTGHAGSTEAFF.